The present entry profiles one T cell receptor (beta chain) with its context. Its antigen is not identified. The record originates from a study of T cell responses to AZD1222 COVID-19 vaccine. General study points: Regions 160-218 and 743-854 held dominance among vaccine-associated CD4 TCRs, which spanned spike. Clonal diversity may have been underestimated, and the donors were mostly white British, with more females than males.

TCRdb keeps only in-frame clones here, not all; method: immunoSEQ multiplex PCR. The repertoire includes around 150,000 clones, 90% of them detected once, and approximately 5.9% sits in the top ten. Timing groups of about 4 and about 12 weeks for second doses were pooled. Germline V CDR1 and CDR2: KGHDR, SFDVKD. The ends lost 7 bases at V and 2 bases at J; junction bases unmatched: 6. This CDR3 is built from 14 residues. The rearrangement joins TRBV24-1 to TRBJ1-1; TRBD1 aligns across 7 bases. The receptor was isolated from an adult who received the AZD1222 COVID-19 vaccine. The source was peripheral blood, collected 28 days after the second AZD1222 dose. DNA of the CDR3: TGTGCCACCAGGTCAGGGGGGAGAAACACTGAAGCTTTCTTT. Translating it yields CATRSGGRNTEAFF.